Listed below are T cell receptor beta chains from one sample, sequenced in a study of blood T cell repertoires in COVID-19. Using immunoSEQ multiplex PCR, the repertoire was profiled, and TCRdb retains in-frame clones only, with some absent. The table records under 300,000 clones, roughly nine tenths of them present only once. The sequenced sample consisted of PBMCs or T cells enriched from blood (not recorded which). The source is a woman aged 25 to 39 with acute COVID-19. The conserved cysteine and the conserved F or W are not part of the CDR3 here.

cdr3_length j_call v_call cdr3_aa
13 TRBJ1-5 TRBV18 ASSPVRNLNQPQH
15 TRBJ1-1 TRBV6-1 ASSARTGGVAVTEAF
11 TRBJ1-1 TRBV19 ASSRDSNTEAF
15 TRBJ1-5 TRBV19 ASSIDRVTATGQPQH
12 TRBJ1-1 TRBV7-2 ASSLGGGNTEAF
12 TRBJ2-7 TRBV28 ASSPAGKSSGQY
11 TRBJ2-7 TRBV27 ASSFGGGQLLH
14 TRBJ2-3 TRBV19 ASSIGAGTGRDTQY
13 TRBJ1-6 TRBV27 ASSLVTGVNSPLH
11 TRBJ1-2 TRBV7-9 ASSRQGNYGYT
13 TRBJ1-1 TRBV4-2 ASSQGEGVGTEAF